This T cell receptor beta chain was identified during a study of graft-versus-host responses after intestinal transplantation (TCRdb year 2021). For the study in its entirety: The transplants that recipients got were multivisceral, liver-intestinal, or isolated intestinal. Alloreactive clones were identified by sequencing pre-transplant mixed lymphocyte reaction products and comparing them with unstimulated pre-transplant donor and recipient T cells. Donor T cell macrochimerism was defined as a peak of at least 4% donor T cells among recipient peripheral blood mononuclear cells. Rather than being sequenced by the commercial service, samples from a few later patients were sequenced in-house on an Illumina MiSeq and processed with MiXCR. Graft-versus-host and host-versus-graft alloreactive T cell clones were tracked in the graft, circulation and bone marrow after intestinal transplantation using bulk TCR-beta CDR3 sequencing. A cohort of under 30 intestinal transplant recipients, including one retransplant, was enrolled, and a few patients lacking pretransplant specimens were excluded. Every recipient was given anti-thymocyte globulin induction, then maintenance tacrolimus and steroids for about three years.

In regard to this clone: The target of this receptor is not known. The input lacks base qualities; no much larger clone sits a single base away.

The library was produced with the immunoSEQ multiplex PCR assay. For most patients, genomic DNA was isolated using the Qiagen DNeasy Blood and Tissue Kit and was shipped frozen to Adaptive Biotechnologies for TCR sequencing. For most patients, genomic DNA was subjected to high-throughput TCR-beta CDR3 sequencing by Adaptive Biotechnologies. The paper's processing steps were these. Adaptive's ImmunoSEQ software was the source of the TCR sequencing data for 15 to 20 patients, while three other patients were processed with MiXCR and VDJtools. CD4 versus CD8 sorting errors were corrected by removing sequences found in both subsets at a frequency ratio below 5:1. CDR3 nucleotide sequences shared between donor and recipient were removed because their origin could not be assigned. To count as alloreactive, a clone needed at least 2-fold expansion over unstimulated cells and a minimum CFSE-low frequency of 0.002% (template counts) or 0.001% (read counts). Mappable clones were those detected in sequenced pre-transplant spleen, lymph node, or MLR CFSE-low populations of the donor or recipient. The cumulative frequency of alloreactive clones was calculated as a percentage of all sequences, weighted by copy number. TCRdb took this table from immuneACCESS and kept in-frame rearrangements with V and J called. Such tables lack part of the clones; where checked against another copy, unresolved V genes explain under half of the gap, and the rest is unexplained. For V, J and clone size, that table is used; D and trimming come from the DNA. Across this sample there are roughly 92,000 clones, with 75% to 90% seen only once. The leading ten clones occupy 0.11% of the sample.

The CDR3 goes from the cysteine to the phenylalanine over 13 residues. Only the CDR3 DNA stays, 39 bases, in frame from base 1. V loses 4 bases at its end and J loses 5 bases; junction bases beyond the gene matches: 0. CDR1 and CDR2, looked up from the germline V gene, are SGHDN and FVKESK. Overall study outcomes, separate from this receptor: Patients with donor T cell macrochimerism had high GvH to HvG T cell clonal ratios in their allografts. GvH clones were detected in recipient bone marrow, and some of these GvH clones were observed earlier in ileal mucosa or blood, consistent with an intestinal mucosal origin. Early after transplant, declines in HvG clones were associated with peak levels of circulating GvH clones. The conclusions were limited by the relatively low number and heterogeneity of the intestinal transplant patients.

Taken with the paper, the label for time point translates to: cells obtained before transplantation from donor or recipient. CD3+CD4+ and CD3+CD8+ populations were FACS-sorted from unstimulated pre-transplant donor and recipient cells taken from spleen or lymph nodes. The receptor's source is a human donor who received an intestinal transplant. The chain links TRBV14 with TRBJ2-5; a stretch of 11 junction bases matches TRBD2. The starting material was unstimulated CD4+ T cells sorted from spleen or lymph node cells, obtained before intestinal transplant. The CDR3 protein: CASSRTSGETQYF. The DNA is TGTGCCAGCAGCCGGACTAGCGGGGAGACCCAGTACTTC.